This T cell receptor (beta chain) was captured in a study of control samples from healthy donors and cancer patients. The germline CDR1 and CDR2 sequences are SGHAT and FQDESV (reference sequence). The CDR3 has 12 amino acids. Trimming at V came to 5 bases and at J to 4 bases, leaving 2 bases not matched to a gene. TCRdb keeps only in-frame clones here, not all; method: immunoSEQ multiplex PCR. The sample table sets out under 200,000 clones. The sequence was obtained from a woman aged 25 to 39 in good health. The chain recombines TRBV11-1 with TRBJ2-7; the match to TRBD1 covers 7 bases. The source material was blood. CDR3 sequence reads: CASSPQGYEQYF. CDR3 coding DNA: TGTGCCAGCAGCCCACAGGGGTACGAGCAGTACTTC. The complete variable domain, with remaining parts taken from reference TRBV11-1 and TRBJ2-7, reads EAEVAQSPRYKITEKSQAVAFWCDPISGHATLYWYRQILGQGPELLVQFQDESVVDDSQLPKDRFSAERLKGVDSTLKIQPAELGDSAMYLCASSPQGYEQYFGPGTRLTVT.